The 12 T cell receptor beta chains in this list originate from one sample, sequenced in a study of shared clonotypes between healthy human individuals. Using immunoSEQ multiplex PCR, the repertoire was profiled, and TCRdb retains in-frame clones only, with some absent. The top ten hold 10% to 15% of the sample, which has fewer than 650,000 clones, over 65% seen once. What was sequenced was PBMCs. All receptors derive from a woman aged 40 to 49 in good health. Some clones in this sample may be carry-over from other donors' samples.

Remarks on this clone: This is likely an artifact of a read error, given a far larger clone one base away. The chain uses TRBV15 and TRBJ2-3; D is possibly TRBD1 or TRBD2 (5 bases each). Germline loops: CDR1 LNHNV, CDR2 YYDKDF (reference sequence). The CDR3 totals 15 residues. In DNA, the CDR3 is TGTGCCACCAACAGAGCCCGGGACGGGGTGGATACGCAGTATTTT. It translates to CATNRARDGVDTQYF.

DNA of the CDR3: TGTGCCAGCAGCCCCCTAGCGGGAGACGGAGATACGCAGTATTTT. Amino acid sequence: CASSPLAGDGDTQYF. V and J are TRBV9 and TRBJ2-3; 10 nucleotides agree with TRBD2. Germline CDR1 is SGDLS and CDR2 is YYNGEE. The CDR3 runs to 15 residues. V was clipped by 4 bases and J by 5 bases; unmatched bases: 7. Full variable domain (missing parts from reference TRBV9 and TRBJ2-3): DSGVTQTPKHLITATGQRVTLRCSPRSGDLSVYWYQQSLDQGLQFLIQYYNGEERAKGNILERFSAQQFPDLHSELNLSSLELGDSALYFCASSPLAGDGDTQYFGPGTRLTVL.

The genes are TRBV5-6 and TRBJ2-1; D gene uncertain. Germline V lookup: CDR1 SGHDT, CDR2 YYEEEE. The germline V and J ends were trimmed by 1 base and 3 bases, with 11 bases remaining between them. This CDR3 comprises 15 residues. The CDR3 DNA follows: TGTGCCAGCAGCTTGCTCGACGTGGGCTACAATGAGCAGTTCTTC. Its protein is CASSLLDVGYNEQFF.

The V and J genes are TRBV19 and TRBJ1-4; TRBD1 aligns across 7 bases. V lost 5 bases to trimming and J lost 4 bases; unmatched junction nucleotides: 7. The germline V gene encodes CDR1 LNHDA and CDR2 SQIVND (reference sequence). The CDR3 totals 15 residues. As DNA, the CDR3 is TGTGCCAGTAGTCCCCGACAGGGAAGTAATGAAAAACTGTTTTTT. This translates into CASSPRQGSNEKLFF. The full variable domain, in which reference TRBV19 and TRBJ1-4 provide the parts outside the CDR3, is DGGITQSPKYLFRKEGQNVTLSCEQNLNHDAMYWYRQDPGQGLRLIYYSQIVNDFQKGDIAEGYSVSREKKESFPLTVTSAQKNPTAFYLCASSPRQGSNEKLFFGSGTQLSVL.

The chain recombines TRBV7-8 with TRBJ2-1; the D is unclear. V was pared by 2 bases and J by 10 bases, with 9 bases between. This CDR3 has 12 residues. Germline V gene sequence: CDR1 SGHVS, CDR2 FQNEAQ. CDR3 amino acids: CASSLTNREQFF. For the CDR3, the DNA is TGTGCCAGCAGCTTAACGAATAGGGAGCAGTTCTTC.

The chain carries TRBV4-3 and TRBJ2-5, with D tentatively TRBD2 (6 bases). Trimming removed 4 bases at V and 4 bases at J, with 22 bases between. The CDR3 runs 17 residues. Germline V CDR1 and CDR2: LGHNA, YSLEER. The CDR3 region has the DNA TGCGCCAGCAGCCCGGGGGAAGGGAATCGGGTGGGAGAGACCCAGTACTTC. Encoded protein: CASSPGEGNRVGETQYF.

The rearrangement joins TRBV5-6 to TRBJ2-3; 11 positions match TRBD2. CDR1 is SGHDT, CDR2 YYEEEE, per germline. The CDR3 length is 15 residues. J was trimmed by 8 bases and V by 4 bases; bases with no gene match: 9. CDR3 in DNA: TGTGCCAGCAGCGGAATTAGCGGGGGGGTAGGTACGCAGTATTTT. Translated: CASSGISGGVGTQYF.

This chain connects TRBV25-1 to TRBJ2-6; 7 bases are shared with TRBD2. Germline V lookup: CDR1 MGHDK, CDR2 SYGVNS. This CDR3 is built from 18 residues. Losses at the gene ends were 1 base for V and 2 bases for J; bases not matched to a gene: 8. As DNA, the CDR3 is TGTGCCAGCAGTGAATGGGCGGGAGAAAAGACTGGGGCCAACGTCCTGACTTTC. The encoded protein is CASSEWAGEKTGANVLTF.

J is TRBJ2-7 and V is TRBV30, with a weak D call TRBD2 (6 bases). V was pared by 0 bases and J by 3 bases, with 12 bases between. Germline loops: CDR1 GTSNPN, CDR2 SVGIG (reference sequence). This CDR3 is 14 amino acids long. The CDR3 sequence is CAWSVNRGGYEQYF. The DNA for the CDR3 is TGTGCCTGGAGTGTAAACCGGGGAGGCTACGAGCAGTACTTC.

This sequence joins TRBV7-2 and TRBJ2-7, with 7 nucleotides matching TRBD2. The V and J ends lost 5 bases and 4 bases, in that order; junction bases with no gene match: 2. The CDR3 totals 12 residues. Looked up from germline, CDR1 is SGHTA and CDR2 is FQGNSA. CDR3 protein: CASSAGLYEQYF. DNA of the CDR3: TGTGCCAGCAGCGCGGGACTATACGAGCAGTACTTC.

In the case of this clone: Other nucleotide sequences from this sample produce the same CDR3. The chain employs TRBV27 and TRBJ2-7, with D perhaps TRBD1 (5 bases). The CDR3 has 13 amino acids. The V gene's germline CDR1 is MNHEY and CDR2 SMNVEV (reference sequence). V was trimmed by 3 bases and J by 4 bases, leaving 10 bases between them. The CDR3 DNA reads TGTGCCAGCAGTTTTGACAGAGGTTACGAGCAGTACTTC. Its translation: CASSFDRGYEQYF.

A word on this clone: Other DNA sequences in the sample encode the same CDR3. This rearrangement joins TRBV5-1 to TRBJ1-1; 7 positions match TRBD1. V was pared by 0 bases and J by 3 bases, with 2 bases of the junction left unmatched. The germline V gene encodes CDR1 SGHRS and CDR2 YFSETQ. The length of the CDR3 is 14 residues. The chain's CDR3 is CASSLGQGYTEAFF. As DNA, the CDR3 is TGCGCCAGCAGCTTGGGACAGGGTTACACTGAAGCTTTCTTT.